The sample holds a few counts of the clone carrying this TCR beta chain. How the authors handled the data: Researchers report that nucleated cell counts were estimated from reference gene primer amplification. Only in-frame clones appear in the TCRdb table, and some are missing; sequencing was by immunoSEQ multiplex PCR. That table furnishes V, J and clone size, whereas the DNA furnished D and trimming. The sample consists of 100,000 to 120,000 clones, over 60% of them appearing once. CDR3 size: 15 residues. Germline assignment: CDR1 SGHDT and CDR2 YYEEEE. V shed 4 bases, J shed 8 bases, and the junction held 7 bases outside the gene matches. This entry belongs to a study of blood T cell repertoires in COVID-19. Turning to the study itself: Sites in the United States, Italy and Spain provided acute and convalescent COVID-19 samples. T cells, B-cell-depleted T cells, or PBMCs supplied cDNA or gDNA.

Source material: peripheral blood. The rearrangement uses TRBV5-6 and TRBJ1-6; 9 bases are a match to TRBD1. This sequence originates from an elderly woman with acute or convalescent COVID-19. The CDR3 protein is CASSLGQGLDSPLHF. CDR3 coding DNA: TGTGCCAGCAGCCTGGGACAGGGCTTGGATTCACCCCTCCACTTT. The whole variable domain, filled in from reference TRBV5-6 and TRBJ1-6, reads DAGVTQSPTHLIKTRGQQVTLRCSPKSGHDTVSWYQQALGQGPQFIFQYYEEEERQRGNFPDRFSGHQFPNYSSELNVNALLLGDSALYLCASSLGQGLDSPLHFGNGTRLTVT.